Included here is one T cell receptor beta chain sequence, with context. The antigen is not known. V was trimmed by 1 base and J by 6 bases, leaving 16 bases between them. Germline V gene sequence: CDR1 MGHRA, CDR2 YSYEKL. The CDR3 sequence is 15 residues long. Subsets obtained from CD4+ cells comprised CD45RA+ naive and CD45RA-negative memory cells. When replicate PCRs were run on sorted subsets, they used about 200 ng DNA, 30,000 to 35,000 T cell genomes. Data came from immunoSEQ multiplex PCR; TCRdb stores just in-frame clones and leaves some out. Here the sample spans hundreds of thousands of clones, 73% being singletons. The data were obtained in a study of shared clonotypes between healthy human individuals. Study results and limitations: Clonotype sharing among donors, it was expected, would be affected by sequencing depth.

The sequence was collected from a woman in her twenties or thirties in good health. The rearrangement uses TRBV4-1 and TRBJ2-7; D remains unclear. Material for sequencing was memory CD4+ T cells sorted from blood. Subset indicated: CD45RA-negative fraction. In DNA, the CDR3 is TGCGCCAGCAGCCAAGTTTTCCAGGTCGGTGGCGAGCAGTACTTC. This gives the protein CASSQVFQVGGEQYF.